These 10 T cell receptor beta chains were all obtained from the same sample, sequenced in a study of shared clonotypes between healthy human individuals. The protocol was immunoSEQ multiplex PCR, while the TCRdb copy is restricted to in-frame clones and leaves out a portion. The data hold approximately 440,000 clones, with roughly 80% observed a single time. Sequencing used PBMCs. The receptors come from a woman aged 40 to 50 in good health. Some clones in this sample may be carry-over from other donors' samples.

To note about this clone: One end of the junction varies from germline; a read error may be responsible. The chain combines TRBV5-1 with TRBJ2-6; the match to TRBD2 covers 7 bases. Germline assignment: CDR1 SGHRS and CDR2 YFSETQ. This CDR3 comprises 16 residues. The CDR3 is CASRSSGLSEANVLTF. CDR3 nucleotide sequence: TGCGCCAGCAGATCTAGCGGACTCTCTGAGGCCAACGTCCTGACTTTC.

V and J are TRBV2 and TRBJ1-5, with D unclear. The CDR3 length is 14 residues. V lost 8 bases to trimming and J lost 0 bases, with 11 bases between them. CDR1 SNHLY and CDR2 FYNNEI come from the germline V gene. CDR3 DNA: TGTGCCAGCCAAGGTTCCAATAGCAATCAGCCCCAGCATTTT. Amino acid sequence: CASQGSNSNQPQHF.

The chain is built from TRBV30 and TRBJ2-2; D is possibly TRBD2 (6 bases). The ends were cut back, 4 bases at V and 3 bases at J, with 18 bases in the middle. The CDR3 totals 16 residues. Germline assignment: CDR1 GTSNPN and CDR2 SVGIG (reference sequence). The DNA for the CDR3 is TGTGCCTGGATTGATCCGGGACTGAGGCACACCGGGGAGCTGTTTTTT. It yields the protein CAWIDPGLRHTGELFF.

This clone was observed a single time. This chain uses TRBV5-1 with TRBJ2-1; tentatively, D is TRBD2 (5 bases). Germline CDR1 and CDR2: SGHRS and YFSETQ. V shed 2 bases and J shed 5 bases, with 14 bases lying between them. This CDR3 spans 15 amino acids. CDR3 bases: TGCGCCAGCAGCTTCCGACGGGGAACCAACAATGAGCAGTTCTTC. Protein product: CASSFRRGTNNEQFF.

This clone was picked up a small number of times. CDR3 DNA sequence: TGTGCCAGCAGCCAAGATCGGCAGCGGGCCAAAAACATTCAGTACTTC. Its translation: CASSQDRQRAKNIQYF. The V and J genes are TRBV4-2 and TRBJ2-4; tentatively, D is TRBD2 (5 bases). The CDR3 has 16 amino acids. V was cut by 0 bases and J by 1 base, with 10 bases left in between. Germline CDR1 reads LGHNA; CDR2 reads YNFKEQ.

The J gene is TRBJ2-2, the V gene TRBV7-9, with D unresolved. Germline lookup yields CDR1 SEHNR and CDR2 FQNEAQ (reference sequence). This CDR3 spans 11 amino acids. Trimming removed 5 bases at V and 7 bases at J, with 5 bases between. The CDR3 here is CASSRGGELFF. In DNA, the CDR3 is TGTGCCAGCAGCCGAGGCGGGGAGCTGTTTTTT.

This chain links TRBV10-3 with TRBJ2-4; D perhaps matches TRBD1 (5 bases). Germline V lookup: CDR1 ENHRY, CDR2 SYGVKD. V shed 0 bases and J shed 9 bases, with 9 bases lying between them. CDR3 length equals 13 residues. The CDR3 reads CAISESQGGIQYF. The CDR3 DNA follows: TGTGCCATCAGTGAGTCTCAGGGCGGCATTCAGTACTTC.

This clone was detected only a few times. Other nucleotide sequences in the sample specify the same CDR3. This chain connects TRBV9 to TRBJ1-2; D is unresolved. From germline, CDR1 is SGDLS and CDR2 YYNGEE. The CDR3 has 12 residues. Between the trimmed V and J ends, which lost 0 bases and 4 bases, there was a span of 4 bases. CDR3 in DNA: TGTGCCAGCAGCGTAGGAGGCTATGGCTACACCTTC. Translating gives CASSVGGYGYTF.

V is TRBV10-3 and J is TRBJ1-1, with no clear D. CDR3 length equals 13 residues. V was shortened by 5 bases and J by 1 base, with 8 bases between the two germline ends. CDR1 is ENHRY and CDR2 is SYGVKD in the germline V gene. The CDR3 region is CAISREGNTEAFF. The DNA of the CDR3 is TGTGCCATCAGTAGAGAGGGGAACACTGAAGCTTTCTTT.

This clone occurred a few times. The sample carries other DNA sequences with the same CDR3. The chain couples TRBV7-9 to TRBJ2-5; D unclear. This CDR3 is built from 12 residues. CDR1 and CDR2 (germline): SEHNR, FQNEAQ (reference sequence). V was clipped by 1 base and J by 5 bases, with 5 bases between them. CDR3 nucleotides: TGTGCCAGCAGCTTAGTGAGGGAGACCCAGTACTTC. It encodes CASSLVRETQYF.